Following are 27 T cell receptor beta chains from one sample sequenced in a study of blood T cell repertoires in COVID-19. Profiling relied on immunoSEQ multiplex PCR, and the TCRdb table lists in-frame clones only, not all of them. The top ten hold 1% to 1.5% of the sample, which has 310,000 or so clones, around 84% seen once. What was sequenced was peripheral blood. These receptors all stem from a man aged 65 to 85 with acute or convalescent COVID-19.

This rearrangement joins TRBV5-1 to TRBJ2-6, with TRBD1 matching 8 bases. V trimming: 2 bases; J trimming: 0 bases; junction bases outside the gene matches: 13. In germline, CDR1 is SGHRS, CDR2 YFSETQ. CDR3 size: 20 residues. The CDR3 nucleotides read TGCGCCAGCAGCTTCGATCCCCGGGACAGGTTCAGCTCTGGGGCCAACGTCCTGACTTTC. This codes for CASSFDPRDRFSSGANVLTF.

The chain has TRBV7-9 and TRBJ2-3, with 14 positions matching TRBD2. Per germline, CDR1 SEHNR and CDR2 FQNEAQ (reference sequence). This CDR3 spans 17 amino acids. Unmatched junction bases numbered 9, after V lost 5 bases and J lost 5 bases. This CDR3 is CASSPRLAGGFLDTQYF. The CDR3 DNA is TGTGCCAGCAGCCCAAGACTAGCGGGAGGGTTCCTAGATACGCAGTATTTT.

A few counts support this clone. The rearrangement joins TRBV11-2 to TRBJ1-1; no reliable D call. The CDR3 covers 13 residues. Germline assignment: CDR1 SGHAT and CDR2 FQNNGV. V lost 5 bases to trimming and J lost 2 bases, with 9 bases between them. This chain's CDR3 is CASSRSLNTEAFF. The CDR3 bases are TGTGCCAGCAGCCGGTCCCTCAACACTGAAGCTTTCTTT.

The genes are TRBV25-1 and TRBJ2-3, with 11 bases lining up with TRBD2. Germline lookup yields CDR1 MGHDK and CDR2 SYGVNS. This CDR3 comprises 14 residues. Trimming took 8 bases from V and 7 from J; bases not matched to a gene: 8. In DNA form, the CDR3 reads TGTGCCAGCGAACTAGCGGGAGCGGTCCATACGCAGTATTTT. This codes for CASELAGAVHTQYF.

V usage is TRBV19 and J usage is TRBJ2-3; tentative D call: TRBD2 (6 bases). Germline CDR1 is LNHDA and CDR2 is SQIVND (reference sequence). The CDR3 is made up of 16 amino acids. The V end lost 9 bases, the J end lost 0 bases, and 19 bases lay between the germline ends. CDR3 protein: CASTTGDSLSTDTQYF. The DNA of the CDR3 is TGTGCCAGCACAACGGGGGATTCTCTTAGCACAGATACGCAGTATTTT.

This clone has a single count. V gene TRBV6-5 combines with J gene TRBJ2-2; 8 positions agree with TRBD2. This CDR3 comprises 16 residues. From germline, CDR1 is MNHEY and CDR2 SVGAGI. The ends lost 3 bases at V and 3 bases at J; junction bases unmatched: 6. DNA of the CDR3: TGTGCCAGCAGTTATGCAGCGGGGGAATACACCGGGGAGCTGTTTTTT. Its protein product is CASSYAAGEYTGELFF.

This chain links TRBV9 with TRBJ2-6; weak D call: TRBD1 (5 bases). Germline loops: CDR1 SGDLS, CDR2 YYNGEE. The CDR3 contains 15 residues. V was trimmed by 0 bases and J by 2 bases, leaving 6 bases between them. The CDR3 loop is CASSVEGAGANVLTF. DNA for the CDR3: TGTGCCAGCAGCGTAGAAGGGGCTGGGGCCAACGTCCTGACTTTC.

This sequence joins TRBV5-4 and TRBJ1-4; D is undetermined. Trimming removed 1 base at V and 7 bases at J, with 8 bases between. The length of the CDR3 is 13 residues. Germline lookup yields CDR1 SGHNT and CDR2 YYREEE (reference sequence). CDR3 nucleotide sequence: TGTGCCAGCAGCTTGCCTCGCAGTGAAAAACTGTTTTTT. It yields the protein CASSLPRSEKLFF.

This chain joins TRBV6-2 or TRBV6-3 and TRBJ1-5, with D possibly being TRBD1 (5 bases). The V end lost 4 bases, the J end lost 2 bases, and 9 bases lay between the germline ends. This CDR3 comprises 14 residues. Germline V gene data show CDR1 as MNHEY and CDR2 as SVGEGT. The CDR3 region is CASSWTSGNQPQHF. Here the CDR3 DNA reads TGTGCCAGCAGTTGGACATCAGGCAATCAGCCCCAGCATTTT.

This chain joins TRBV5-1 and TRBJ2-3, with D perhaps matching TRBD1 (7 bases). Germline V gives CDR1 SGHRS, CDR2 YFSETQ. Trimming cost V 6 bases and J 0 bases, with 14 bases left between them. The CDR3 has 15 amino acids. The CDR3 loop is CASMEGAGSTDTQYF. The CDR3 region has the DNA TGCGCCAGCATGGAGGGGGCAGGGAGCACAGATACGCAGTATTTT.

The chain recombines TRBV5-1 with TRBJ2-2; 7 nucleotides align to TRBD1. The CDR3 totals 15 residues. The V segment lost 2 bases and the J segment 4 bases; nucleotides outside the gene matches: 5. The germline gives CDR1 SGHRS, CDR2 YFSETQ. CDR3 protein: CASSLGQVGTGELFF. The CDR3, as DNA: TGCGCCAGCAGCTTAGGACAGGTTGGCACCGGGGAGCTGTTTTTT.

This rearrangement joins TRBV6-2 or TRBV6-3 to TRBJ1-6; D gene uncertain. Trimming stripped 5 bases from V and 9 bases from J, with 8 bases between. This CDR3 spans 12 amino acids. Germline CDR1 is MNHEY and CDR2 is SVGEGT. CDR3 bases: TGTGCCAGCAGTCACCGGGGTTCACCCCTCCACTTT. Translation gives CASSHRGSPLHF.

The chain couples TRBV12-3 or TRBV12-4 to TRBJ2-7, with D tentatively TRBD1 (5 bases). V lost 3 bases, J lost 4 bases, and 10 bases lay in between. The CDR3 consists of 13 residues. The CDR3 sequence: CASSFQGGYEQYF. For the CDR3, the DNA is TGTGCCAGCAGTTTTCAGGGTGGGTACGAGCAGTACTTC.

The chain couples TRBV29-1 to TRBJ2-7; the D gene is possibly TRBD1 (6 bases). The CDR3 length is 13 residues. With 6 bases removed from V and 5 bases from J, the gap between germline ends came to 17 bases. In germline, CDR1 is SQVTM, CDR2 ANQGSEA. The CDR3 reads CSVTRTGIHEQYF. The CDR3 DNA is TGCAGCGTGACCCGTACAGGGATACACGAGCAGTACTTC.

The chain carries TRBV5-4 and TRBJ2-7; TRBD1 matches at 9 bases. Germline CDR1 and CDR2: SGHNT and YYREEE (reference sequence). V lost 1 base to trimming and J lost 0 bases; unmatched junction nucleotides: 2. This CDR3 spans 15 amino acids. The CDR3 bases are TGTGCCAGCAGCTTGTCGGGACAGGGCTCCTACGAGCAGTACTTC. Translating gives CASSLSGQGSYEQYF.

The chain couples TRBV7-2 to TRBJ1-5, with TRBD1 identical over 7 bases. Losses at the gene ends were 0 bases for V and 1 base for J; bases not matched to a gene: 3. Per the germline V gene, CDR1 is SGHTA and CDR2 is FQGNSA. There are 16 residues in the CDR3. DNA of the CDR3: TGTGCCAGCAGCTTAGCAGGGGGCAGAAGCAATCAGCCCCAGCATTTT. Protein: CASSLAGGRSNQPQHF. Complete variable domain (other parts from reference TRBV7-2 and TRBJ1-5): GAGVSQSPSNKVTEKGKDVELRCDPISGHTALYWYRQSLGQGLEFLIYFQGNSAPDKSGLPSDRFSAERTGGSVSTLTIQRTQQEDSAVYLCASSLAGGRSNQPQHFGDGTRLSIL.

J is TRBJ1-1 and V is TRBV6-5, with 8 bases matching TRBD1. This CDR3 is built from 13 residues. Germline assignment: CDR1 MNHEY and CDR2 SVGAGI. The junction had 3 bases not matched to a gene; V was cut back by 8 bases and J by 1 base. CDR3 protein: CASQGAGNTEAFF. The CDR3 DNA reads as TGTGCCAGCCAGGGGGCTGGGAACACTGAAGCTTTCTTT.

The chain has TRBV7-2 and TRBJ2-5, with a possible D match to TRBD2 (6 bases). This CDR3 region has 14 residues. Germline V gives CDR1 SGHTA, CDR2 FQGNSA. Trimming left V 5 bases short and J 1 base short, with 11 bases between. Here the CDR3 DNA reads TGTGCCAGCAGCATCGTGGGGGGCCAAGAGACCCAGTACTTC. Residues: CASSIVGGQETQYF.

This sequence joins TRBV2 and TRBJ1-5; 10 bases fit TRBD1. The CDR3 runs 14 residues. Germline V gives CDR1 SNHLY, CDR2 FYNNEI. The junction had 3 bases not matched to a gene; V was cut back by 8 bases and J by 2 bases. The CDR3 is CASAGTGGNQPQHF. The CDR3 DNA reads TGTGCCAGCGCCGGGACAGGGGGCAATCAGCCCCAGCATTTT.

V gene TRBV4-2 combines with J gene TRBJ1-2, with a tentative D call TRBD1 (6 bases). Germline V gene sequence: CDR1 LGHNA, CDR2 YNFKEQ. Trimming took 2 bases from V and 1 from J, leaving 11 bases between them. The length of the CDR3 is 15 residues. The CDR3, as DNA: TGTGCCAGCAGCCAACAGACAGGCGATAACTATGGCTACACCTTC. Translating it yields CASSQQTGDNYGYTF.

This chain connects TRBV15 to TRBJ1-2, with D hard to call. CDR3 length: 13 amino acids. Trimming took 1 base from V and 6 from J, leaving 9 bases between them. Germline values: CDR1 LNHNV, CDR2 YYDKDF (reference sequence). The CDR3 DNA sequence: TGTGCCACCAGCAGAGGAGGGTCGGATGGCTACACCTTC. Amino acids: CATSRGGSDGYTF. The variable domain in full, with the rest retrieved from reference TRBV15 and TRBJ1-2, is DAMVIQNPRYQVTQFGKPVTLSCSQTLNHNVMYWYQQKSSQAPKLLFHYYDKDFNNEADTPDNFQSRRPNTSFCFLDIRSPGLGDTAMYLCATSRGGSDGYTFGSGTRLTVV.

The chain couples TRBV7-2 to TRBJ2-3, with 8 nucleotides matching TRBD1. Germline V lookup: CDR1 SGHTA, CDR2 FQGNSA. V trimming: 5 bases; J trimming: 3 bases; junction bases outside the gene matches: 7. The CDR3 runs 15 residues. Here the CDR3 DNA reads TGTGCCAGCAGCCCCGACAGGGGTTGGACAGATACGCAGTATTTT. Its protein is CASSPDRGWTDTQYF.

This clone was recorded a few times. Other DNA variants within this sample encode the same CDR3. DNA for the CDR3: TGTGCCAGCAGCCCGGGACAGGGGGCGCGAAATGAGCAGTTCTTC. Translation gives CASSPGQGARNEQFF. The gene calls are TRBV11-3 and TRBJ2-1; 12 bases align to TRBD1. Germline CDR1 is SGHNT and CDR2 is YENEEA. The CDR3 has 15 residues. V dropped 5 bases and J dropped 7; count of bases not matched to a gene: 6.

The gene calls are TRBV10-1 and TRBJ2-3; D may be TRBD1 (6 bases). The germline gives CDR1 WNHNN, CDR2 SYGVQD (reference sequence). The CDR3 consists of 14 residues. V lost 5 bases, J lost 2 bases, and 11 bases lay in between. CDR3 sequence: CASSPTGHTDTQYF. CDR3 coding DNA: TGCGCCAGCAGTCCCACGGGACACACAGATACGCAGTATTTT.

V usage is TRBV4-2 and J usage is TRBJ2-1, with 12 positions matching TRBD2. The CDR3 is 15 residues long. Looked up from germline, CDR1 is LGHNA and CDR2 is YNFKEQ. V lost 4 bases to trimming and J lost 7 bases; unmatched junction nucleotides: 5. CDR3 residues: CASSPTSGSGNEQFF. The DNA for the CDR3 is TGTGCCAGCAGCCCGACTAGCGGGAGTGGAAATGAGCAGTTCTTC.

J is TRBJ2-7 and V is TRBV18; possible D gene TRBD1, 5 bases. The CDR3 totals 14 residues. Germline V gene data show CDR1 as KGHSH and CDR2 as LQKENI. Deletions cut 2 bases from V and 5 bases from J, with 13 bases between. CDR3 region: CASSPLRQGHEQYF. CDR3 sequence (DNA): TGTGCCAGCTCACCATTACGGCAGGGCCACGAGCAGTACTTC. Complete variable domain (other parts from reference TRBV18 and TRBJ2-7): NAGVMQNPRHLVRRRGQEARLRCSPMKGHSHVYWYRQLPEEGLKFMVYLQKENIIDESGMPKERFSAEFPKEGPSILRIQQVVRGDSAAYFCASSPLRQGHEQYFGPGTRLTVT.

The V and J genes are TRBV5-5 and TRBJ2-7; D perhaps matches TRBD1 (5 bases). The CDR3 covers 16 residues. Deletions cut 0 bases from V and 2 bases from J, with 15 bases between. CDR1 and CDR2 (germline): SGHKS, YYEKEE (reference sequence). The CDR3 nucleotides read TGTGCCAGCAGCTTGGTGGGGCGGCCCGGTACCTACGAGCAGTACTTC. It codes for CASSLVGRPGTYEQYF.